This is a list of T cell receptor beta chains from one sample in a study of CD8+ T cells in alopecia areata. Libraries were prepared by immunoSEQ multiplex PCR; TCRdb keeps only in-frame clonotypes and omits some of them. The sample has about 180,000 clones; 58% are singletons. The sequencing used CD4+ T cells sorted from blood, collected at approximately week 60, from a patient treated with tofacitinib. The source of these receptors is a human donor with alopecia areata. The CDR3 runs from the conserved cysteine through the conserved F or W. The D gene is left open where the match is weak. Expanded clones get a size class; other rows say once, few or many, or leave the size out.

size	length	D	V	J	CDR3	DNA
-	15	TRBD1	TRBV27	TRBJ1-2	CASSFDRVIVDGYTF	TGTGCCAGCAGTTTTGACAGGGTTATTGTGGATGGCTACACCTTC
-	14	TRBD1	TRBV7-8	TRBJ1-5	CASSMRQGGQPQHF	TGTGCCAGCAGCATGAGACAGGGTGGCCAGCCCCAGCATTTT
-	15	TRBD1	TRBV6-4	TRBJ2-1	CASSDVPGQGDEQFF	TGTGCCAGCAGTGACGTCCCGGGACAGGGGGATGAGCAGTTCTTC
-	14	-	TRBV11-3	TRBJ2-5	CASSLKGGWVTQYF	TGTGCCAGCAGCTTAAAAGGTGGTTGGGTGACCCAGTACTTC
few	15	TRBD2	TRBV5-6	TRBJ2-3	CASSLDLAETDTQYF	TGTGCCAGCAGCTTGGATCTAGCGGAGACAGATACGCAGTATTTT
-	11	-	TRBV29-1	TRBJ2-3	CSVGAVDTQYF	TGCAGCGTCGGGGCTGTCGATACGCAGTATTTT
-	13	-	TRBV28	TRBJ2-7	CASSSSGSYEQYF	TGTGCCAGCAGTTCCAGCGGATCCTACGAGCAGTACTTC
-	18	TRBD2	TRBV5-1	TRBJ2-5	CASSLGTSANRGQETQYF	TGCGCCAGCAGCTTGGGGACTAGCGCTAATCGGGGTCAAGAGACCCAGTACTTC
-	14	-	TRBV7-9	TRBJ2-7	CASSNQGGSYEQYF	TGTGCCAGCAGCAACCAGGGGGGGTCCTACGAGCAGTACTTC
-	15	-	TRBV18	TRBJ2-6	CASSPGLSGANVLTF	TGTGCCAGCTCACCAGGGCTCTCTGGGGCCAACGTCCTGACTTTC
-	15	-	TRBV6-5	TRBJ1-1	CASSLLAGLNTEAFF	TGTGCCAGCAGCCTGCTGGCGGGGTTGAACACTGAAGCTTTCTTT
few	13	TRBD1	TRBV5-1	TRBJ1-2	CASTPGTGEGYTF	TGCGCCAGCACCCCCGGGACAGGCGAAGGCTACACCTTC
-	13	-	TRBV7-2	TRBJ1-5	CASSLERGQPQHF	TGTGCCAGCAGCTTGGAAAGGGGCCAGCCCCAGCATTTT
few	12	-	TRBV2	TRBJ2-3	CASSETTDTQYF	TGTGCCAGCAGTGAAACCACAGATACGCAGTATTTT